This T cell receptor (beta chain) is from a study of PD-1 blockade in classical Hodgkin lymphoma (dated by TCRdb to about 2020). Broadly, across the study: Nivolumab dosing was 3 mg/kg intravenously every 2 weeks, continuing until either disease progression or unacceptable toxicity. To define a peripheral blood immune signature of response to PD-1 blockade in classical Hodgkin lymphoma, the study combined TCR beta sequencing with CyTOF.

A note on this clone: Its antigen remains unidentified. The sample holds no much larger clone one base away, and base qualities are not on file.

For this chain, trimming is 6 bases at the V end and 2 bases at the J end, and the number of junction bases without a gene match is 6. The CDR3 numbers 16 residues from cysteine through phenylalanine. The CDR3 DNA has 48 bases and is translated from base 1. CDR1 MDHEN and CDR2 SYDVKM are derived from the germline V gene. The label giving this sample's time point can be read as: cycle 4 day 1 (C4D1), after less than 7 weeks of nivolumab. Every trial patient had relapsed following autologous stem cell transplantation, and prior brentuximab vedotin exposure was what differed among cohorts A, B and C. A total of 56 patients with relapsed/refractory classical Hodgkin lymphoma made up the trial cohort, and each patient's best overall response was complete response, partial response or progressive disease. In the multi-cohort phase II CheckMate 205 trial, trial patients received single-agent nivolumab. An independent review committee assessed best overall response by applying the 2007 International Working Group response criteria. Trial PBMCs were collected just before the start of nivolumab (C1D1) and during therapy at cycle 2 day 1 and cycle 4 day 1. Peripheral blood was collected in 8 mL Vacutainer Cell Preparation Tubes, from which PBMCs were isolated by centrifugation and then cryopreserved.

Genomic DNA was extracted with the Qiagen DNeasy kit from unsorted PBMCs and from negatively selected CD4+ and CD8+ fractions. Using primers that anneal to V and J segments, immunoSEQ multiplex PCR amplified the TCR beta CDR3 regions. A synthetic immune receptor repertoire was used to minimize amplification bias, and any remaining bias was removed computationally after sequencing. In the paper's pipeline: Repertoire diversity was quantified as the Shannon entropy index using custom Python scripts. Unsorted, CD4+ and CD8+ repertoires were analyzed separately, except for combined analyses in which CD4+ and CD8+ sequences were merged in silico. Clonal expansion was defined as a frequency increase of at least 2-fold after treatment compared with C1D1, and clones undetected at baseline were assigned a pseudocount of 0.5. Singleton clones were defined as clones with 0 or 1 copy at C1D1, and non-singleton clones were defined as clones with 2 or more copies. By matching protein sequences in sorted samples from the same patient, clones expanded in unsorted samples were annotated as CD4+, CD8+ or unknown. Diversity changes from C1D1 to C4D1 were tested in paired samples using Wilcoxon tests. Here the immuneACCESS table is served through TCRdb, limited to in-frame sequences with V and J called. Missing clones are a known gap in these copies; in checked studies unresolved V genes cover under half, and the rest lacks a known reason. The V and J calls and clone size come from that table; D and trimming were worked out from the DNA. The sample contains about 93,000 clones, around 80% of them found a single time. About a tenth of the sample belongs to the ten largest clones.

Beyond this particular receptor, the publication reports: Baseline diversity similar to that of newly diagnosed patients was observed in trial patients achieving complete response, whereas significantly lower diversity was observed in partial responders and progressors. Baseline TCR diversity was reported to be lower in newly diagnosed patients than in healthy donors and to be lower still in relapsed/refractory patients. Diversity was lower in patients who began nivolumab less than 1 year after ASCT, so these patients were left out of later analyses to avoid confounding by immune reconstitution. By C4D1, a significant rise was seen in CD4+ TCR diversity but not in CD8+ TCR diversity (p=0.0027 vs p=0.16), and the rise was most apparent among complete responders (p=0.02). Only a single clinical trial cohort was studied, and what caused the repertoire differences, possibly disease activity or prior therapy, remained undefined.

Here the chain combines TRBV28 and TRBJ2-1, and 11 junction bases match TRBD2. The TCR comes from a human donor with classical Hodgkin lymphoma. This specimen consisted of peripheral blood mononuclear cells (PBMCs), obtained before the fourth cycle of nivolumab. The sequenced DNA: TGTGCCAGCAGACAAATAGCGGGAGGGCCCTACAATGAGCAGTTCTTC. Its translation is CASRQIAGGPYNEQFF.